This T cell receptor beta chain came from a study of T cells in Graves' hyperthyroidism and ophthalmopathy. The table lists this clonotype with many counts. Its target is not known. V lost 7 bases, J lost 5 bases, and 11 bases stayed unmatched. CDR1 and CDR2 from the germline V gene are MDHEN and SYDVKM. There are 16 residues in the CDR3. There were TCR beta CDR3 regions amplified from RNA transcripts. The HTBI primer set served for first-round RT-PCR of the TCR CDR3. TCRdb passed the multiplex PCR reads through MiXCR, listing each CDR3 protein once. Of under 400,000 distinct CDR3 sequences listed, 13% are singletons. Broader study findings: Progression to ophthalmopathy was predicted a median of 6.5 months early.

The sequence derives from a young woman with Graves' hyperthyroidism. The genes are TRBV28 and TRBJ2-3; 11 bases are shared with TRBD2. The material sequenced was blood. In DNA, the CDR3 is TGTGCCAGCAAACATATAGCGGGGGGGGAGCAAGATACGCAGTATTTT. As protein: CASKHIAGGEQDTQYF.